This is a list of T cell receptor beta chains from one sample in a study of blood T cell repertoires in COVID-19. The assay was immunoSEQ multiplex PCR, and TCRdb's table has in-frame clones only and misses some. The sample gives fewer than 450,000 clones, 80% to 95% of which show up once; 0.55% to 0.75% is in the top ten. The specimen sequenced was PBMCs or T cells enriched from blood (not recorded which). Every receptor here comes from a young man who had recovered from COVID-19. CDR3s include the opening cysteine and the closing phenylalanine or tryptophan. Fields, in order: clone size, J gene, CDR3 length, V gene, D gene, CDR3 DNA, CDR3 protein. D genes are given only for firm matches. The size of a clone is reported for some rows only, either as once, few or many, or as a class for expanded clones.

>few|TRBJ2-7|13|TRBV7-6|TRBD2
TGTGCCAGCCGGGGGGGAAGCTCCTACGAGCAGTACTTC
CASRGGSSYEQYF
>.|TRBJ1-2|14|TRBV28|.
TGTGCCAGCAGTTTACCGGGACTGCTTTATGGCTACACCTTC
CASSLPGLLYGYTF
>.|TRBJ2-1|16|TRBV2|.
TGTGCCAGCAGTTCCAGGGGTACAAGCTCCTACAATGAGCAGTTCTTC
CASSSRGTSSYNEQFF
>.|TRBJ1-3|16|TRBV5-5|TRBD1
TGTGCCAGCAGCCTCCAGGGGGAACCCTCTGGAAACACCATATATTTT
CASSLQGEPSGNTIYF
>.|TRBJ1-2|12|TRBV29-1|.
TGCAGCGCAGCGAATGAGGTTTATGGCTACACCTTC
CSAANEVYGYTF
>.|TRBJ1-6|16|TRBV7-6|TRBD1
TGTGCCAGCAGCTCGACCCCCGGACAGGGGAATTCACCCCTCCACTTT
CASSSTPGQGNSPLHF
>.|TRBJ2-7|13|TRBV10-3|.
TGTGCCATCAGGGATGCGGGGCTCCACGAGCAGTACTTC
CAIRDAGLHEQYF
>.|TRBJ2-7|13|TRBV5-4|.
TGTGCCAGCAGCTTAGCGGCCTCCTACGAGCAGTACTTC
CASSLAASYEQYF
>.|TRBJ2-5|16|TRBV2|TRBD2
TGTGCCAGCAGTGTGTTGGCTAGCGGGAAGGGAGAGACCCAGTACTTC
CASSVLASGKGETQYF
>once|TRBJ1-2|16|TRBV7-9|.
TGTGCCAGCAGCCCAACCCCCGGCGGTAAGGACTATGGCTACACCTTC
CASSPTPGGKDYGYTF
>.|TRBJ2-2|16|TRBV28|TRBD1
TGTGCCAGCAGTTTTGCGGGACAGGGTTCGATCGGGGAGCTGTTTTTT
CASSFAGQGSIGELFF
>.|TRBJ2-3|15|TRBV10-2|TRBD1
TGCGCCAGCAGTGAGATGACAGGGGGCGAGTATACGCAGTATTTT
CASSEMTGGEYTQYF
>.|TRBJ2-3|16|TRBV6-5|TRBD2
TGTGCCAGCAGTTACTCGATGGGGGGGGGCACAGATACGCAGTATTTT
CASSYSMGGGTDTQYF
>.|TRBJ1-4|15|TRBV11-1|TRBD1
TGTGCCAGCAGCTCGTTCCAGGGGGCTGGGGAAAAACTGTTTTTT
CASSSFQGAGEKLFF
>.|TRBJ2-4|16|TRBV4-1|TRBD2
TGCGCCAGCAGCCTTATAGCGGGGGTAGCCAAAAACATTCAGTACTTC
CASSLIAGVAKNIQYF
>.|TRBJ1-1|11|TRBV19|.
TGTGCCAGTAGTTCGGCAGGTGAAGCTTTCTTT
CASSSAGEAFF
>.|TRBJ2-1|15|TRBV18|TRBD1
TGTGCCAGCACTGCGTGGGACAGGAAGAGCAATGAGCAGTTCTTC
CASTAWDRKSNEQFF
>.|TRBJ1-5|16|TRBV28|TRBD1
TGTGCCAGCACCCCCCTCACGGACAGGGTAAATCAGCCCCAGCATTTT
CASTPLTDRVNQPQHF
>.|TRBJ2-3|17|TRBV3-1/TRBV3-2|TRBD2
TGTGCCAGCAGCCCAACCTTACTAGCGACTAGCACAGATACGCAGTATTTT
CASSPTLLATSTDTQYF
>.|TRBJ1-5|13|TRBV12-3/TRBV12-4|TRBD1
TGTGCCAGCAGCAAAAGACAGGGCCAGCCCCAGCATTTT
CASSKRQGQPQHF
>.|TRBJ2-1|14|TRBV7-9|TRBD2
TGTGCCAGCGTTCTAGCGGGAGAATGGGATGAGCAGTTCTTC
CASVLAGEWDEQFF
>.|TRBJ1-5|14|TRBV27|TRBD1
TGTGCCGAACGGGACAGGGGAAGGGATCAGCCCCAGCATTTT
CAERDRGRDQPQHF
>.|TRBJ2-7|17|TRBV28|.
TGTGCCAGCAGTTTATGGACAGAAGCACATCGATACGGCGAGCAGTACTTC
CASSLWTEAHRYGEQYF
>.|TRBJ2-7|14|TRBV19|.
TGTGCCAGTAGTGGGCTAGCCGATACCTACGAGCAGTACTTC
CASSGLADTYEQYF
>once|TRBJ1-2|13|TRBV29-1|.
TGCAGCGTCGAACACAGGGCCTACTATGGCTACACCTTC
CSVEHRAYYGYTF
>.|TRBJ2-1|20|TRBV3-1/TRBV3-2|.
TGTGCCAGCAGCCAAGAGGGGGCGTGGGGCGGGAGAAATCCCTACAATGAGCAGTTCTTC
CASSQEGAWGGRNPYNEQFF
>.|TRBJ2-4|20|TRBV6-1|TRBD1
TGTGCCAGCAGTGAATCTGGGTGGCCCCGGGACAGGGCTCGTGTAAACATTCAGTACTTC
CASSESGWPRDRARVNIQYF
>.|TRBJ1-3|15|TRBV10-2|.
TGCGCCAGCACTCCCGACAGCAGCTCTGGAAACACCATATATTTT
CASTPDSSSGNTIYF
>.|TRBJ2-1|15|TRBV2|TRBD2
TGTGCCAGCAGCGCACTAGCGGGAGGGATCCGTGAGCAGTTCTTC
CASSALAGGIREQFF
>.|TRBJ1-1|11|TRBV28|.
TGTGCCAGCACTCGGGAGGGGACAGCTTTCTTT
CASTREGTAFF
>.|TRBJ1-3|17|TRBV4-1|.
TGCGCCAGCAGCCAATCCTCTAACGGGGGGCTAGGAAACACCATATATTTT
CASSQSSNGGLGNTIYF
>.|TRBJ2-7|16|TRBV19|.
TGTGCCAGTAGTGCCCGCCCGGGAGTCAGCTCCTACGAGCAGTACTTC
CASSARPGVSSYEQYF
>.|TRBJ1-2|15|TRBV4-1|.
TGCGCCAGCAGTCCCGCGGGGGGGGTGAACTATGGCTACACCTTC
CASSPAGGVNYGYTF
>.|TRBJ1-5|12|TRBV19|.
TGTGCCAGTAGTATCGTTCCCGAGCCCCAGCATTTT
CASSIVPEPQHF
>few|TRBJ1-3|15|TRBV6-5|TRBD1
TGTGCCAGCAGGACACCGGGACAGGGAAGAAACACCATATATTTT
CASRTPGQGRNTIYF
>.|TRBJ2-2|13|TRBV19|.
TGTGCCAGTAGTATATGGGGGCTCGGGGAGCTGTTTTTT
CASSIWGLGELFF
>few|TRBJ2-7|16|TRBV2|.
TGTGCCAGCAGTGAAGGACCGGTAGGGAGGTCCTACGAGCAGTACTTC
CASSEGPVGRSYEQYF
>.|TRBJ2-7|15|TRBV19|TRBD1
TGTGCCAGTAGTATGGGACAGGGGGCGCCGTACGAGCAGTACTTC
CASSMGQGAPYEQYF
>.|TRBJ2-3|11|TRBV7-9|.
TGTGCCAGCAGCTTACTAGATACGCAGTATTTT
CASSLLDTQYF
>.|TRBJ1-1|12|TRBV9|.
TGTGCCAGCAGCGTCCTAGGCACTGAAGCTTTCTTT
CASSVLGTEAFF
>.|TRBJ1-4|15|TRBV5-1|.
TGCGCCAGCAGCTTGGCCGGGCAGGGTGGCGAAAAACTGTTTTTT
CASSLAGQGGEKLFF
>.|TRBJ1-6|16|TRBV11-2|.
TGTGCCAGCAGCCCGATTGGAGGGGCGGTTGGCTCACCCCTCCACTTT
CASSPIGGAVGSPLHF
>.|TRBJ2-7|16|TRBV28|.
TGTGCCAGCAGTTTATCCTTAGAAAGCACCTCCTACGAGCAGTACTTC
CASSLSLESTSYEQYF
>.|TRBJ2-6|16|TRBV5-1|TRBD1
TGCGCCAGCAGCTTGCGACAGGGTTCTGGGGCCAACGTCCTGACTTTC
CASSLRQGSGANVLTF
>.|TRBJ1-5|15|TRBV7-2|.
TGTGCCAGCAGCCACCGGGGGGGCGGCAATCAGCCCCAGCATTTT
CASSHRGGGNQPQHF
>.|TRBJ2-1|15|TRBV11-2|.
TGTGCCAGCACCCCCAGGGGACCGCAGGGGTATGAGCAGTTCTTC
CASTPRGPQGYEQFF
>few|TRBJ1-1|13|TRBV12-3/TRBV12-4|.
TGTGCCAGCAGCTTCACAGGGCTAGCTGAAGCTTTCTTT
CASSFTGLAEAFF
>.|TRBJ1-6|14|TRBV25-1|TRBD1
TGTGCCAGCAGTGGACCGACAGGGAATTCACCCCTCCACTTT
CASSGPTGNSPLHF